The T cell receptor beta chain described here comes from a study of cytomegalovirus exposure and HLA in healthy donors. Study results and caveats: According to a subsequent analysis, TCR clusters identified in the first cohort showed a tendency to co-occur across the approximately 120 validation repertoires. It was confirmed in vitro that a few of the CMV-associated chains were specific for CMV antigens. Rarity marked most TCR sequences, yet some public TCRs occurred in many donors.

TCRdb's copy holds only in-frame clones and misses some; the assay was immunoSEQ multiplex PCR. Altogether over 250,000 clones are present, approximately 86% being singletons, with the ten largest covering approximately 1%. The germline CDR1 and CDR2 sequences are MDHEN and SYDVKM. This CDR3 has 15 amino acids. J gave up 6 bases and V 6 bases, and 12 bases lay outside the gene matches. Concerning this clone: Its antigen remains unknown.

The chain has TRBV28 and TRBJ2-7; 9 bases line up with TRBD2. Source material: PBMCs. The clonotype was recovered from a young woman in good health and CMV-seronegative. CDR3 amino acids: CASSSGTSPPGEQYF. The CDR3, as DNA: TGTGCCAGCAGCTCCGGGACTAGCCCTCCGGGCGAGCAGTACTTC.